This T cell receptor beta chain was recovered during a study of T cells in Graves' hyperthyroidism and ophthalmopathy. As for this clonotype: Its matching antigen is unknown.

The study enrolled patients aged 18 to 65 with newly diagnosed hyperthyroidism of under 2 months' duration. General study findings and limits: Separation of ophthalmopathy from stable hyperthyroidism was achieved by a 13 V-J model. Progression to ophthalmopathy was predicted a median of about 6.6 months early. Most thyroid clonotypes expanded above 0.001 were also detected in blood.

What was amplified from RNA transcripts were TCR beta CDR3 regions. HTBI primers were the set used in a first-round RT-PCR of the TCR CDR3. MiXCR, applied by TCRdb to the multiplex PCR reads, yields one record per CDR3 protein. The sample holds about 400,000 distinct CDR3 sequences; about 15% are singletons and the top ten take 13% to 15%. V dropped 3 bases and J dropped 5; count of bases not matched to a gene: 4. The CDR3 length is 15 residues. Per germline, CDR1 LNHDA and CDR2 SQIVND (reference sequence). This chain joins TRBV19 and TRBJ1-5, with 10 bases fitting TRBD1. Sequencing was performed on blood. This TCR derives from a woman under 30 with Graves' hyperthyroidism. The CDR3: CASSILGTGDQPQHF. The CDR3 DNA sequence: TGTGCCAGTAGTATCTTAGGGACAGGGGATCAGCCCCAGCATTTT.